Listed below are T cell receptor beta chains from one sample, sequenced in a study of cytomegalovirus exposure and HLA in healthy donors. Method: immunoSEQ multiplex PCR; TCRdb's copy keeps in-frame clones and lacks some. The repertoire consists of about 200,000 clones, with about 81% occurring once and the leading ten covering 6.5%. Sequenced input: PBMCs. These receptors were obtained from a woman aged 45 to 65 in good health and CMV-seropositive. The CDR3 runs from the conserved cysteine through the conserved F or W. A D gene is named only where the DNA matches it firmly. Clone size, where shown, is once, few, many, or a class for clones that have expanded.

j_gene: TRBJ2-1
v_gene: TRBV18
d_gene: NA
abundance: NA
CDR3aa: CASSPAAGYNEQFF
CDR3nt: TGTGCCAGCTCACCCGCCGCAGGATACAATGAGCAGTTCTTC

j_gene: TRBJ1-5
v_gene: TRBV27
d_gene: TRBD1
abundance: NA
CDR3aa: CASGTTGGKGNQPQHF
CDR3nt: TGTGCCAGCGGTACGACAGGGGGCAAGGGCAATCAGCCCCAGCATTTT

j_gene: TRBJ2-1
v_gene: TRBV14
d_gene: TRBD2
abundance: few
CDR3aa: CASSPSLAGGPWVLNEQFF
CDR3nt: TGTGCCAGCAGCCCCTCACTAGCGGGAGGGCCGTGGGTTTTGAATGAGCAGTTCTTC

j_gene: TRBJ1-4
v_gene: TRBV27
d_gene: NA
abundance: NA
CDR3aa: CASSPRVGEKLFF
CDR3nt: TGTGCCAGCAGTCCCCGCGTTGGTGAAAAACTGTTTTTT

j_gene: TRBJ2-1
v_gene: TRBV7-9
d_gene: TRBD2
abundance: NA
CDR3aa: CASSSGTNNEQFF
CDR3nt: TGTGCCAGCAGCTCCGGGACTAACAATGAGCAGTTCTTC

j_gene: TRBJ2-7
v_gene: TRBV7-6
d_gene: NA
abundance: NA
CDR3aa: CASSLASTGGAYEQYF
CDR3nt: TGTGCCAGCAGCTTAGCGAGTACCGGAGGCGCCTACGAGCAGTACTTC

j_gene: TRBJ2-5
v_gene: TRBV6-5
d_gene: NA
abundance: NA
CDR3aa: CASSYSGLLGETQYF
CDR3nt: TGTGCCAGCAGTTACTCTGGACTGCTTGGCGAGACCCAGTACTTC

j_gene: TRBJ1-2
v_gene: TRBV10-3
d_gene: NA
abundance: once
CDR3aa: CAITKTGMDYGYTF
CDR3nt: TGTGCCATCACAAAAACAGGGATGGACTATGGCTACACCTTC

j_gene: TRBJ2-3
v_gene: TRBV2
d_gene: NA
abundance: NA
CDR3aa: CASSASQGSTQYF
CDR3nt: TGTGCCAGCAGTGCCTCACAGGGTTCTACGCAGTATTTT

j_gene: TRBJ1-6
v_gene: TRBV7-6
d_gene: NA
abundance: NA
CDR3aa: CASSLQGSYNSPLHF
CDR3nt: TGTGCCAGCAGCTTACAGGGTTCATATAATTCACCCCTCCACTTT

j_gene: TRBJ1-1
v_gene: TRBV19
d_gene: TRBD1
abundance: once
CDR3aa: CASSSEQGGLDTEAFF
CDR3nt: TGTGCCAGTAGTTCTGAACAGGGGGGATTAGACACTGAAGCTTTCTTT